This entry features one T cell receptor (beta chain) sequence. As yet, its antigen is unknown. The CDR3 end lies 3 residues beyond the end of the read and is filled in from the germline J gene. This entry comes from a study of T cells in women clearing cervical HPV infection. Using immunoSEQ multiplex PCR, the repertoire was profiled, and TCRdb retains in-frame clones only, with some absent. This listing includes 25,000 to 35,000 clones. The CDR3 runs to 15 residues. The ends were cut back, 3 bases at V and 3 bases at J, with 15 bases in the middle. CDR1 and CDR2 (germline): MNHEY, SVGEGT. Study results and caveats: Richness differences could reflect unmeasured T-cell content per sample.

Specimen: blood buffy coat. This TCR derives from a woman aged 18-70 years with a cervical HPV16 infection that either progressed to CIN3+ or cleared (not recorded which). The genes are TRBV6-2 or TRBV6-3 and TRBJ2-7; possible D gene TRBD1, 5 bases. CDR3: CASSYRVGRDYEQYF. The sequenced part of the CDR3 DNA is TGTGCCAGCAGTTATCGGGTTGGCAGGGACTACGAG.